This T cell receptor beta chain was sequenced for a study of blood T cells in healthy people across ages. The study's findings and limits: Investigators treated diversity estimates from one million T cells as underestimates.

Primers used in a second PCR of roughly 7 to 12 cycles were a sample-barcoded 5' primer and a J-beta primer mix. TCRdb recomputed calls from the 5' RACE reads with MiXCR, one row per CDR3 protein. In the table there are under 800,000 distinct CDR3 sequences, 43% of which are singletons. V was pared by 3 bases and J by 4 bases, with 13 bases between. Germline CDR1 and CDR2: MDHEN and SYDVKM. The CDR3 is 15 residues long. Healthy Russian Caucasian donors spanned ages about 6 to 100 years. RNA extraction gave at least 6 micrograms of total RNA per sample. Worth noting for this clonotype: Its antigen is as yet unknown.

Sequenced material: blood. The clonotype comes from an older woman in good health. The chain is built from TRBV28 and TRBJ2-1, with D unresolved. Here the CDR3 DNA reads TGTGCCAGCAGTTTTATTGAGTTTGGTTACAATGAGCAGTTCTTC. As protein: CASSFIEFGYNEQFF.